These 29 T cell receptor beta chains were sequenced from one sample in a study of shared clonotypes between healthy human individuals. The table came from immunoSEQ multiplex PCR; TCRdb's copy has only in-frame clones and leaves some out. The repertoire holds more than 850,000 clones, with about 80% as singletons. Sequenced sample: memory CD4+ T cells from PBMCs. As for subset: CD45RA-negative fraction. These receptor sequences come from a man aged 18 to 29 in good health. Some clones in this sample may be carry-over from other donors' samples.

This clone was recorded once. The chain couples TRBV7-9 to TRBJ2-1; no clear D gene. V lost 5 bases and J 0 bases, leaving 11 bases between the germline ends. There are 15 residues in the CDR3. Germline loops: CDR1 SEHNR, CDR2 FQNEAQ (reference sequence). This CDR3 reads CASSPASSSYNEQFF. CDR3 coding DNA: TGTGCCAGCAGCCCAGCCTCAAGCTCCTACAATGAGCAGTTCTTC.

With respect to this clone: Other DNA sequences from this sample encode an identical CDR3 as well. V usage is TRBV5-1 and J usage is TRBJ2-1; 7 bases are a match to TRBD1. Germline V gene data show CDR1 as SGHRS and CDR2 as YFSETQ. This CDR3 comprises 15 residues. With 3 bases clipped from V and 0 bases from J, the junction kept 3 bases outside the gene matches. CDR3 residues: CASSSSGGSYNEQFF. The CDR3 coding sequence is TGCGCCAGCAGCTCTTCAGGGGGCTCCTACAATGAGCAGTTCTTC.

The CDR3: CASRLDRVANYGYTF. Written as DNA, the CDR3 is TGTGCCAGCAGACTAGACAGGGTAGCTAACTATGGCTACACCTTC. The chain joins TRBV7-2 to TRBJ1-2, with 7 bases lining up with TRBD1. V was pared by 6 bases and J by 0 bases, with 7 bases of the junction left unmatched. Germline CDR1 is SGHTA and CDR2 is FQGNSA. The CDR3 covers 15 residues.

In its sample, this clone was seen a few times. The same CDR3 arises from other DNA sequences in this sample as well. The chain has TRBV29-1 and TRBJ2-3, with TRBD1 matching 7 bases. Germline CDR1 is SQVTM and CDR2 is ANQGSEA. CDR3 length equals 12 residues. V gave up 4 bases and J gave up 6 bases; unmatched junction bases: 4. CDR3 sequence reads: CSVAGGRDTQYF. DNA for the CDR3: TGCAGCGTTGCAGGGGGTAGGGATACGCAGTATTTT.

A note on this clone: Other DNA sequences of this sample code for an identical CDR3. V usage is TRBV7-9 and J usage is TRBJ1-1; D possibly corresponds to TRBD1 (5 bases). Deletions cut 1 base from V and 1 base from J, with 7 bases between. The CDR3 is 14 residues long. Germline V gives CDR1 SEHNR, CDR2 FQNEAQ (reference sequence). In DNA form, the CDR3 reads TGTGCCAGCAGCTTAGTAACAGGGAACACTGAAGCTTTCTTT. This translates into CASSLVTGNTEAFF.

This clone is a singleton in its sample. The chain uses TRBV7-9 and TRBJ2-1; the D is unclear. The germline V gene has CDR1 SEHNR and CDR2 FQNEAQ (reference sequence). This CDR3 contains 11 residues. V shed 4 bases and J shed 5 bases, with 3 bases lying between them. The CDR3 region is CASSYDNEQFF. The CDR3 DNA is TGTGCCAGCAGCTACGACAATGAGCAGTTCTTC.

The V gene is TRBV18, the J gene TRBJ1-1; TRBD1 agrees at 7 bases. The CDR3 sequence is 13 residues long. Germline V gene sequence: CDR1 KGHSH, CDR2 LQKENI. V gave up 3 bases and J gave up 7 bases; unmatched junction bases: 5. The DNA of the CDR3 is TGTGCCAGCTCACCGACAGGGCGGTTTGAAGCTTTCTTT. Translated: CASSPTGRFEAFF. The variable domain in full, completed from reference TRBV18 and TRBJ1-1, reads NAGVMQNPRHLVRRRGQEARLRCSPMKGHSHVYWYRQLPEEGLKFMVYLQKENIIDESGMPKERFSAEFPKEGPSILRIQQVVRGDSAAYFCASSPTGRFEAFFGQGTRLTVV.

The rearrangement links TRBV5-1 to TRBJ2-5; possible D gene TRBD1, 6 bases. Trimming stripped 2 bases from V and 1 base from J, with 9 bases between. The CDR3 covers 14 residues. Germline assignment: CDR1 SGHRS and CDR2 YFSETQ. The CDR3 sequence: CASSFGQFQETQYF. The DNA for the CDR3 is TGCGCCAGCAGCTTCGGACAGTTCCAAGAGACCCAGTACTTC. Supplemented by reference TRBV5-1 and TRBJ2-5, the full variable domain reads KAGVTQTPRYLIKTRGQQVTLSCSPISGHRSVSWYQQTPGQGLQFLFEYFSETQRNKGNFPGRFSGRQFSNSRSEMNVSTLELGDSALYLCASSFGQFQETQYFGPGTRLLVL.

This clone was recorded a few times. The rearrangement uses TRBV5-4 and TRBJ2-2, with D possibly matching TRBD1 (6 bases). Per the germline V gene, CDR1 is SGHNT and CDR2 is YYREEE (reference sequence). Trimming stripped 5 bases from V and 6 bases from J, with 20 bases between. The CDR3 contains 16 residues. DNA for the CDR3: TGTGCCAGCAGGTTCACAGGGAAGACAAGCGCCGGGGAGCTGTTTTTT. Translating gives CASRFTGKTSAGELFF.

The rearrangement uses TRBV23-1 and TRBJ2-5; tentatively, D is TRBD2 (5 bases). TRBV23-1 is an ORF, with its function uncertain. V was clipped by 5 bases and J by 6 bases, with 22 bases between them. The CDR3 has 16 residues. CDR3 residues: CASSTPPAGRGKTQYF. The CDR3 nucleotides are TGCGCCAGCAGTACCCCGCCGGCAGGCCGAGGGAAGACCCAGTACTTC.

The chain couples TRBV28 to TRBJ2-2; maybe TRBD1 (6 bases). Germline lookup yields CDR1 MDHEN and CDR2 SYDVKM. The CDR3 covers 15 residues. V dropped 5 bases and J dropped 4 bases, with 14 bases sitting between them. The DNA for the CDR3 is TGTGCCAGCAGTCCACCGGGACACCTCACCGGGGAGCTGTTTTTT. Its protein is CASSPPGHLTGELFF.

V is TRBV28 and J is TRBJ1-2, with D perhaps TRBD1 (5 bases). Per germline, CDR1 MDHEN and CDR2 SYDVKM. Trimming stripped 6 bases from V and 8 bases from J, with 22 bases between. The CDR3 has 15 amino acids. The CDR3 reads CASSLRVGLRRGYTF. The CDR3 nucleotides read TGTGCCAGCAGCCTCCGCGTGGGGCTCCGGAGAGGCTACACCTTC.

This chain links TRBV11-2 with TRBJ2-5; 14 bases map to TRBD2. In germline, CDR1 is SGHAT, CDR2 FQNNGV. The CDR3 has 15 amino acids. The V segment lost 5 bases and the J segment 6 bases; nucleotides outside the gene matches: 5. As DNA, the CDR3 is TGTGCCAGCAGCACTGGGACTAGCGGGAGCAAGACCCAGTACTTC. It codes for CASSTGTSGSKTQYF.

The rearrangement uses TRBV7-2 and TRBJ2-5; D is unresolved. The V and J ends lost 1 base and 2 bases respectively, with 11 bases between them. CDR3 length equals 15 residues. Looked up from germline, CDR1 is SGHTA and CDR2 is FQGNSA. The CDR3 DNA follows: TGTGCCAGCAGCTTAGTCTCCGGAAAACAAGAGACCCAGTACTTC. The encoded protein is CASSLVSGKQETQYF. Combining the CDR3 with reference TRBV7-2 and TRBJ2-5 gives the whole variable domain GAGVSQSPSNKVTEKGKDVELRCDPISGHTALYWYRQSLGQGLEFLIYFQGNSAPDKSGLPSDRFSAERTGGSVSTLTIQRTQQEDSAVYLCASSLVSGKQETQYFGPGTRLLVL.

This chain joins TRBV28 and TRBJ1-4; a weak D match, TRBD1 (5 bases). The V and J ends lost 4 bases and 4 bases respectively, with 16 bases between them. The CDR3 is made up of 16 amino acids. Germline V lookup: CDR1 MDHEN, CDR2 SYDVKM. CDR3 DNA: TGTGCCAGCAGTTCCCAATTTGGGACGGTTAATGAAAAACTGTTTTTT. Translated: CASSSQFGTVNEKLFF.

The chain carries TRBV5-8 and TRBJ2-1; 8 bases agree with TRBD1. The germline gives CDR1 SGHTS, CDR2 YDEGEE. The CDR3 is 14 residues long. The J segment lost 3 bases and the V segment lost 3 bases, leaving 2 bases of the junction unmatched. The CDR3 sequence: CASSSGQVYNEQFF. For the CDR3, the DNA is TGTGCCAGCAGCTCGGGACAGGTCTACAATGAGCAGTTCTTC.

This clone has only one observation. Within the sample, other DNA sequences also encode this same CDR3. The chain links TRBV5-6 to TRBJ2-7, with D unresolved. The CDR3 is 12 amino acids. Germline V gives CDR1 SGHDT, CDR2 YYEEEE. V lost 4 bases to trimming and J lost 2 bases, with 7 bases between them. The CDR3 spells CASSLRTYEQYF. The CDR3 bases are TGTGCCAGCAGCCTCAGAACCTACGAGCAGTACTTC.

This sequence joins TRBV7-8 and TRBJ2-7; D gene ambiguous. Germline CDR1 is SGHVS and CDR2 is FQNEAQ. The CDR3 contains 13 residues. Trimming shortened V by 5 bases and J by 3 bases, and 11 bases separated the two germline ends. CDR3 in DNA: TGTGCCAGCAGCCGAGACCCCAACTACGAGCAGTACTTC. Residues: CASSRDPNYEQYF.

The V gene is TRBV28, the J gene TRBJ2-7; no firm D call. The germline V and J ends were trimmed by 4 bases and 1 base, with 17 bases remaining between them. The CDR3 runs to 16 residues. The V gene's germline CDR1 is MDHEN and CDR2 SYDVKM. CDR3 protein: CASSYDSKRPSYEQYF. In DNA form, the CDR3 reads TGTGCCAGCAGTTACGACTCCAAACGCCCTTCCTACGAGCAGTACTTC.

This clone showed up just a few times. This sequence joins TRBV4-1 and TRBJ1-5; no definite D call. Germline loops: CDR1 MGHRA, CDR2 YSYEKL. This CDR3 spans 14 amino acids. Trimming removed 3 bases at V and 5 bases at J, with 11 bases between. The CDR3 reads CASSQLSVDQPQHF. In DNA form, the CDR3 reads TGCGCCAGCAGCCAGCTCTCGGTGGATCAGCCCCAGCATTTT.

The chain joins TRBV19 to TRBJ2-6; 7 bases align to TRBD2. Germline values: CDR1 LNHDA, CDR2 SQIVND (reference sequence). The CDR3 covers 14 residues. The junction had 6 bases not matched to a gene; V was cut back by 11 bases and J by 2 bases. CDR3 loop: CASLAAAGANVLTF. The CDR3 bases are TGTGCCTCCCTAGCGGCCGCTGGGGCCAACGTCCTGACTTTC.

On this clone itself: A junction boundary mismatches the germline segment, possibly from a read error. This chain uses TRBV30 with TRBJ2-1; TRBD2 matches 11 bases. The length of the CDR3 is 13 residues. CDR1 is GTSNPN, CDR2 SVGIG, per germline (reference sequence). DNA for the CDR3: TGTGCCTGCCAAGTAGCGGGAGGGCCGGAAAAAATCTTC. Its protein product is CACQVAGGPEKIF.

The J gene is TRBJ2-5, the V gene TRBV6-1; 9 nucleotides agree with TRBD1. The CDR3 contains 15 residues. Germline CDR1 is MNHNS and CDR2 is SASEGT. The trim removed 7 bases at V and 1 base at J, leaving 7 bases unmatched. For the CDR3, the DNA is TGTGCCAGCAAAAGGGGGACAGGGCTCCAAGAGACCCAGTACTTC. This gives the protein CASKRGTGLQETQYF.

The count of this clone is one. CDR3: CASSPTVGAYEQYF. CDR3 DNA sequence: TGTGCCAGCTCACCAACGGTGGGCGCGTACGAGCAGTACTTC. The chain uses TRBV18 and TRBJ2-7; D remains unclear. There are 14 residues in the CDR3. V lost 2 bases and J lost 4, with 12 bases in between. Germline lookup yields CDR1 KGHSH and CDR2 LQKENI.

The CDR3 nucleotides are TGTGCCAGCAGTTCCATCCGAGACACGGTTTTGAAGCAGTACTTC. It translates to CASSSIRDTVLKQYF. The chain links TRBV27 to TRBJ2-7; D gene ambiguous. The germline V gene encodes CDR1 MNHEY and CDR2 SMNVEV (reference sequence). This CDR3 has 15 residues. The ends were cut back, 4 bases at V and 8 bases at J, with 21 bases in the middle.

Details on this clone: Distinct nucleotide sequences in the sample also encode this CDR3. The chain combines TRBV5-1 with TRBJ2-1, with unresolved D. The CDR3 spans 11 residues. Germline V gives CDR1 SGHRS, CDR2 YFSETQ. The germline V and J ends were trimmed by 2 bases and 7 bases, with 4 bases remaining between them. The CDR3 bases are TGCGCCAGCAGCTTCCAAAATGAGCAGTTCTTC. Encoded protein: CASSFQNEQFF.

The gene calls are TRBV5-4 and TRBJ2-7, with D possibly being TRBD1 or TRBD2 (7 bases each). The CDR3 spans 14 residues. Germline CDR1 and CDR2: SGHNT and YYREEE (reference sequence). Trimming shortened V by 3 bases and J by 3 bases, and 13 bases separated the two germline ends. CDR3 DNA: TGTGCCAGCAGCTCACAGGGGAGGGTCTACGAGCAGTACTTC. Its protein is CASSSQGRVYEQYF.

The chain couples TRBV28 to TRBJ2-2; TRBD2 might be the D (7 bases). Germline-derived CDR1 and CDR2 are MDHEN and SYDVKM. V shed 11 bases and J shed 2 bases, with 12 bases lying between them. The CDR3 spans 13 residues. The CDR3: CAVGGVNTGELFF. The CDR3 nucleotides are TGTGCCGTAGGGGGGGTTAACACCGGGGAGCTGTTTTTT.

The CDR3 loop is CSVRTSGSDGELFF. The CDR3 nucleotides read TGCAGCGTTAGGACTAGCGGGAGTGACGGGGAGCTGTTTTTT. This chain uses TRBV29-1 with TRBJ2-2, with 13 bases lining up with TRBD2. The germline V gene encodes CDR1 SQVTM and CDR2 ANQGSEA. This CDR3 is 14 amino acids long. With V trimmed by 5 bases and J by 7 bases, 4 bases remained unmatched.